Below are 4 T cell receptor beta chains sequenced from a single sample in a study of blood T cells in healthy people across ages. Together with a sample-barcoded 5' primer, a J-beta primer mix was included in a second PCR lasting roughly 6 to 12 cycles. One entry per CDR3 protein, called by TCRdb with MiXCR from the 5' RACE reads. The sample includes hundreds of thousands of distinct CDR3 sequences, roughly 20% of them seen just once. Sequencing input: blood. These receptors were collected from a man in his 70s in good health.

There are a few counts of this clonotype. One end of the junction fails to match germline, which may point to a read error. The chain is built from TRBV7-2 and TRBJ2-2; D perhaps matches TRBD2 (5 bases). Germline lookup yields CDR1 SGHTA and CDR2 FQGNSA. The CDR3 is 14 residues long. DNA for the CDR3: TGTGCCAGCATCTTATTTGAGGGTACCGGGGAGCTGTTTTTT. Translation: CASILFEGTGELFF. Together with reference TRBV7-2 and TRBJ2-2, the CDR3 gives the full variable domain: GAGVSQSPSNKVTEKGKDVELRCDPISGHTALYWYRQSLGQGLEFLIYFQGNSAPDKSGLPSDRFSAERTGGSVSTLTIQRTQQEDSAVYLCASILFEGTGELFFGEGSRLTVL.

In its sample, this clonotype was seen a few times. The chain recombines TRBV20-1 with TRBJ1-4; D ambiguous. The length of the CDR3 is 13 residues. Deletions cut 2 bases from V and 2 bases from J, with 6 bases between. Germline CDR1 is DFQATT and CDR2 is SNEGSKA (reference sequence). The CDR3 DNA reads TGCAGTGCTAGAACAGAGACTAATGAAAAACTGTTTTTT. Translating it yields CSARTETNEKLFF.

This chain connects TRBV20-1 to TRBJ2-3; no clear D. The DNA end lines up better with TRBJ1-5; the J call may be wrong. Germline values: CDR1 DFQATT, CDR2 SNEGSKA (reference sequence). CDR3 length: 16 residues. The CDR3 DNA is TGCAGTGCTAGCATCAGGACTACCCCTAGCACAGATACGCAGCATTTT. It codes for CSASIRTTPSTDTQHF.

This clonotype was seen only a few times. V usage is TRBV4-1 and J usage is TRBJ1-4; 9 nucleotides align to TRBD1. CDR3 size: 16 residues. Germline assignment: CDR1 MGHRA and CDR2 YSYEKL. The V and J ends lost 0 bases and 5 bases, in that order; junction bases with no gene match: 4. CDR3 sequence: CASSQDSGTGNEKLFF. Here the CDR3 DNA reads TGCGCCAGCAGCCAAGATAGCGGGACAGGGAATGAAAAACTGTTTTTT.